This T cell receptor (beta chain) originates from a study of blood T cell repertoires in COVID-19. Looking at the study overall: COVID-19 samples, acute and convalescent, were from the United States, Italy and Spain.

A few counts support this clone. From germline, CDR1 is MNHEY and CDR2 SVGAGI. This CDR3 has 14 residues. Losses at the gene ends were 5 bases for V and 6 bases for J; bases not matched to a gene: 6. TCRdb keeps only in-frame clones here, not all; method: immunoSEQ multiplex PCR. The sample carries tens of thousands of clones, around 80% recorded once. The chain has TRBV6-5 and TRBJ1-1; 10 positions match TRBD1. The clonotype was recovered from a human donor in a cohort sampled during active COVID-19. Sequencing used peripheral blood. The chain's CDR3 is CASSTRDRGPEAFF. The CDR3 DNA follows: TGTGCCAGCAGTACCCGGGACAGGGGTCCTGAAGCTTTCTTT.